Following are 15 T cell receptor beta chains from one sample sequenced in a study of T cell responses to AZD1222 COVID-19 vaccine. Generated by immunoSEQ multiplex PCR, the TCRdb table keeps only in-frame clones and is missing some. The sample holds more than 110,000 clones, approximately 92% seen once. The sequencing used peripheral blood, collected 28 days after the second AZD1222 dose. These receptors all come from an adult who received the AZD1222 COVID-19 vaccine.

The chain links TRBV7-2 to TRBJ1-3; the D gene is possibly TRBD1 (5 bases). This CDR3 region has 15 residues. V was clipped by 0 bases and J by 4 bases, with 10 bases between them. The germline CDR1 and CDR2 sequences are SGHTA and FQGNSA. The CDR3 sequence is CASSLAGGSGNTIYF. CDR3 DNA sequence: TGTGCCAGCAGCTTAGCGGGGGGATCAGGAAACACCATATATTTT.

CDR3 nucleotides: TGTGCCAGCAGTTTCAACAGGGGTTCAACTCAGCCCCAGCATTTT. Protein sequence: CASSFNRGSTQPQHF. V usage is TRBV28 and J usage is TRBJ1-5; 7 bases fit TRBD1. V lost 3 bases and J lost 6; bases outside the gene matches: 8. Looked up from germline, CDR1 is MDHEN and CDR2 is SYDVKM. The CDR3 totals 15 residues. Together with reference TRBV28 and TRBJ1-5, the CDR3 gives the full variable domain: DVKVTQSSRYLVKRTGEKVFLECVQDMDHENMFWYRQDPGLGLRLIYFSYDVKMKEKGDIPEGYSVSREKKERFSLILESASTNQTSMYLCASSFNRGSTQPQHFGDGTRLSIL.

The chain carries TRBV27 and TRBJ2-7; TRBD2 is a possible D gene (6 bases). The germline V gene has CDR1 MNHEY and CDR2 SMNVEV (reference sequence). Trimming stripped 2 bases from V and 1 base from J, with 6 bases between. The CDR3 has 13 residues. The CDR3 DNA reads as TGTGCCAGCAGTTTACGGGGGTCCTACGAGCAGTACTTC. It encodes CASSLRGSYEQYF.

The chain recombines TRBV5-1 with TRBJ2-1; TRBD1 agrees at 11 bases. The CDR3 extends over 16 amino acids. Germline V lookup: CDR1 SGHRS, CDR2 YFSETQ. V dropped 6 bases and J dropped 6; count of bases not matched to a gene: 11. The DNA for the CDR3 is TGCGCCAGCACCAAAGAAGGGACAGGGGGAACCAATGAGCAGTTCTTC. This translates into CASTKEGTGGTNEQFF.

The V and J genes are TRBV24-1 and TRBJ2-3; D unclear. Trimming cost V 4 bases and J 1 base, with 11 bases left between them. This CDR3 spans 15 amino acids. The germline V gene encodes CDR1 KGHDR and CDR2 SFDVKD. In DNA, the CDR3 is TGTGCCACCAGTGACCAGCTAACGGGCACAGATACGCAGTATTTT. It specifies CATSDQLTGTDTQYF.

The chain's CDR3 is CASSVLGAMMGGYTF. DNA of the CDR3: TGTGCCAGCAGCGTTCTGGGAGCAATGATGGGAGGCTACACCTTC. V and J are TRBV7-3 and TRBJ1-2; no firm D call. Germline V gene lookup returns CDR1 SGHTA and CDR2 FQGTGA. The CDR3 totals 15 residues. V lost 5 bases, J lost 8 bases, and 21 bases lay in between.

This chain uses TRBV5-1 with TRBJ2-1; either TRBD1 or TRBD2 may fit D (5 bases each). CDR3 length equals 15 residues. V lost 0 bases and J lost 8, with 15 bases in between. CDR1 and CDR2 from the germline V gene are SGHRS and YFSETQ. The CDR3 DNA reads TGCGCCAGCAGCTTGGGAGGGGCTAGGGTGGATGAGCAGTTCTTC. It is translated as CASSLGGARVDEQFF.

The CDR3 DNA reads as TGTGCCAGCAGCCGTGCTTCGGACGCCAACGTCCTGACTTTC. Amino acid sequence: CASSRASDANVLTF. This chain joins TRBV3-1 (or the pseudogene TRBV3-2) and TRBJ2-6; D is unresolved. V dropped 4 bases and J dropped 7 bases, with 11 bases sitting between them. Germline assignment: CDR1 LGHDT and CDR2 YNNKEL (reference sequence). This CDR3 region has 14 residues.

The V call is TRBV27, the J call TRBJ2-7; tentative D call: TRBD1 (6 bases). Trimming took 5 bases from V and 5 from J, leaving 16 bases between them. The CDR3 sequence is 14 residues long. CDR1 is MNHEY, CDR2 SMNVEV, per germline (reference sequence). Written as DNA, the CDR3 is TGTGCCAGCAGTCCTATCAGGACAGTCCACGAGCAGTACTTC. It specifies CASSPIRTVHEQYF.

This chain joins TRBV4-3 and TRBJ2-2, with D perhaps matching TRBD2 (6 bases). V lost 7 bases and J 1 base, leaving 16 bases between the germline ends. Per the germline V gene, CDR1 is LGHNA and CDR2 is YSLEER. This CDR3 spans 16 amino acids. Here the CDR3 reads CASKPKIGGNTGELFF. The CDR3 DNA reads TGCGCCAGCAAGCCAAAAATCGGGGGGAACACCGGGGAGCTGTTTTTT.

The chain has TRBV5-1 and TRBJ1-2; D is undetermined. In germline, CDR1 is SGHRS, CDR2 YFSETQ. This CDR3 comprises 13 residues. Trimming pared 4 bases from V and 1 base from J, leaving 8 bases between. The CDR3 protein is CASSQQSNYGYTF. The DNA for the CDR3 is TGCGCCAGCAGCCAACAGAGTAACTATGGCTACACCTTC.

This chain links TRBV27 with TRBJ1-4, with 8 bases matching TRBD1. Germline assignment: CDR1 MNHEY and CDR2 SMNVEV (reference sequence). Trimming removed 3 bases from V and 3 bases from J; junction bases left unmatched: 3. The CDR3 spans 15 residues. The DNA for the CDR3 is TGTGCCAGCAGTTTCGGACAGGGCTCTAATGAAAAACTGTTTTTT. Protein product: CASSFGQGSNEKLFF.

The chain recombines TRBV19 with TRBJ2-3, with 9 bases lining up with TRBD1. This CDR3 is built from 16 residues. V shed 1 base, J shed 3 bases, and the junction held 5 bases outside the gene matches. Looked up from germline, CDR1 is LNHDA and CDR2 is SQIVND (reference sequence). For the CDR3, the DNA is TGTGCCAGTAGTATAGGTAGGGGACAGGGAACAGATACGCAGTATTTT. This codes for CASSIGRGQGTDTQYF.

The chain has TRBV20-1 and TRBJ1-1; D gene uncertain. Germline V gene data show CDR1 as DFQATT and CDR2 as SNEGSKA (reference sequence). Deletions cut 7 bases from V and 2 bases from J, with 5 bases between. The CDR3 is 10 residues long. CDR3 amino acids: CSVPNTEAFF. The CDR3, as DNA: TGCAGTGTCCCCAACACTGAAGCTTTCTTT.

V is TRBV28 and J is TRBJ2-7, with TRBD1 matching 8 bases. V lost 6 bases, J lost 3 bases, and 10 bases stayed unmatched. Per the germline V gene, CDR1 is MDHEN and CDR2 is SYDVKM. This CDR3 is built from 15 residues. CDR3 amino acids: CASRAGGTTVYEQYF. DNA of the CDR3: TGTGCCAGCAGGGCAGGGGGCACAACGGTCTACGAGCAGTACTTC. Together with reference TRBV28 and TRBJ2-7, the CDR3 gives the full variable domain: DVKVTQSSRYLVKRTGEKVFLECVQDMDHENMFWYRQDPGLGLRLIYFSYDVKMKEKGDIPEGYSVSREKKERFSLILESASTNQTSMYLCASRAGGTTVYEQYFGPGTRLTVT.